Listed below are T cell receptor beta chains from one sample, sequenced in a study of blood T cell repertoires in COVID-19. Sequenced by immunoSEQ multiplex PCR; TCRdb stores in-frame clones only, minus some. The sample contains around 140,000 clones, 65% to 90% of which appear only once. The sequencing input was peripheral blood. These receptors all stem from a human donor in a cohort sampled during active COVID-19. Both conserved end residues are trimmed from each CDR3.

V	J	length	CDR3
TRBV18	TRBJ2-6	15	ASSPRTVDSGANVLT
TRBV7-8	TRBJ2-1	13	ASSPSAGVYNEQF
TRBV5-3	TRBJ1-1	15	ARSDPNRVPWNTEAF
TRBV28	TRBJ1-2	10	ASTGDRYGYT
TRBV28	TRBJ2-6	16	ASSSVGQGDSGANVLT
TRBV11-3	TRBJ1-1	11	ASSLGRNTEAF
TRBV28	TRBJ1-5	12	ASSPRQGNQPQH
TRBV2	TRBJ2-7	15	ASRVDRGHFSSYEQY
TRBV28	TRBJ2-4	13	ASGTREGAKNIQY
TRBV9	TRBJ1-1	13	ASSTPRTGNTEAF
TRBV7-6	TRBJ2-3	13	ASSLYGRATDTQY
TRBV19	TRBJ2-1	13	ASGKAGVDYNEQF
TRBV9	TRBJ1-6	11	ASSVTVSSPLH
TRBV21-1	TRBJ2-7	15	ASSKGTWTSLNDEQY
TRBV6-1	TRBJ1-6	15	ASSESRDRAYNSPLH
TRBV7-8	TRBJ1-4	12	ASSRTEAREKLF
TRBV7-9	TRBJ2-3	11	ASILEDADTQY
TRBV2	TRBJ2-7	20	ASSEVRQGLVVQLAGGNEQY
TRBV13	TRBJ2-7	13	ASSTAKHTGSEQY
TRBV4-2	TRBJ2-7	13	ASSQDPTGAYEQY
TRBV18	TRBJ2-3	13	ASSPSGVSTDTQY
TRBV12-3/TRBV12-4	TRBJ1-6	11	ASNRGDNSPLH
TRBV4-3	TRBJ2-3	12	ASSQRTYTDTQY
TRBV7-8	TRBJ2-7	15	ASSYSRQGRISYEQY
TRBV28	TRBJ1-1	12	ASTRGRMNTEAF
TRBV15	TRBJ1-4	14	ATSTGDRRANEKLF
TRBV24-1	TRBJ2-3	14	ATSDYLAGVTDTQY
TRBV7-2	TRBJ2-7	13	ASSARDRGSYEQY
TRBV5-1	TRBJ2-7	15	ASSFGTSSTISYEQY
TRBV19	TRBJ1-1	10	ASKGQPTEAF
TRBV7-9	TRBJ1-5	14	ASSPKGSVDNQPQH
TRBV5-6	TRBJ1-5	10	ASSRAGSPQH
TRBV2	TRBJ2-5	12	ASSARTRQETQY
TRBV5-4	TRBJ2-5	12	ASSLVWAQETQY
TRBV19	TRBJ1-2	13	ASSNLLPTNYGYT
TRBV7-2	TRBJ2-7	13	ASSLVSKTSYEQY
TRBV3-1/TRBV3-2	TRBJ1-1	14	ASSSGHRWENTEAF
TRBV5-1	TRBJ2-7	13	ASSRTGTNSYEQY
TRBV7-9	TRBJ2-1	16	ASSLVSPGLAGDNEQF
TRBV6-4	TRBJ1-3	14	ASSSSQGAIGNTIY
TRBV7-2	TRBJ2-7	15	ASSLAVSGRAGYEQY
TRBV5-6	TRBJ1-5	11	ASSLVRNQPQH
TRBV10-2	TRBJ1-6	12	ASSRDLYNSPLH
TRBV6-2/TRBV6-3	TRBJ2-5	14	ASSSSMTGGRETQY
TRBV28	TRBJ2-7	14	ASRPLGAGGAYEQY